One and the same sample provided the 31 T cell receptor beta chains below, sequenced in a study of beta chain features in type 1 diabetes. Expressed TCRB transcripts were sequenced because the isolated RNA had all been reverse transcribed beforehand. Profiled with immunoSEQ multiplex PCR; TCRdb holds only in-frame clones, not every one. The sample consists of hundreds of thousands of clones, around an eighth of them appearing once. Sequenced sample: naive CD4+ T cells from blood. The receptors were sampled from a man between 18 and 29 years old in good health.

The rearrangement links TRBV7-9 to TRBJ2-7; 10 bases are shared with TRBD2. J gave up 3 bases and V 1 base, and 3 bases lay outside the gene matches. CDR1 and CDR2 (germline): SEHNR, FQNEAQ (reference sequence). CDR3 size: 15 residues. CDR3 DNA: TGTGCCAGCAGCTTAGTGGCTAGCGGGAGCTACGAGCAGTACTTC. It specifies CASSLVASGSYEQYF. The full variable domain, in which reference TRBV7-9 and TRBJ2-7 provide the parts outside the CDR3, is DTGVSQNPRHKITKRGQNVTFRCDPISEHNRLYWYRQTLGQGPEFLTYFQNEAQLEKSRLLSDRFSAERPKGSFSTLEIQRTEQGDSAMYLCASSLVASGSYEQYFGPGTRLTVT.

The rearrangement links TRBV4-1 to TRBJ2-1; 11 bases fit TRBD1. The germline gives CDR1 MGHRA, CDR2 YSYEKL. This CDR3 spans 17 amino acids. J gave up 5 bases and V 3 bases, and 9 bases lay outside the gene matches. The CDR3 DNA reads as TGCGCCAGCAGCCAGGCTGGGACAGGGGGAGCGAACAATGAGCAGTTCTTC. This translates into CASSQAGTGGANNEQFF.

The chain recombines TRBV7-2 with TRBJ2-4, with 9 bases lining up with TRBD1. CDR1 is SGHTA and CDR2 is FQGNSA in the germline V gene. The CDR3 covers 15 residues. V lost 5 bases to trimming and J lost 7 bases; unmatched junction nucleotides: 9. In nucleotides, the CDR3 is TGTGCCAGCAGCCCGCGGGTGGACAGGGGTAACATTCAGTACTTC. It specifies CASSPRVDRGNIQYF. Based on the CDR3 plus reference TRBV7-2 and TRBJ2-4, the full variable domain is GAGVSQSPSNKVTEKGKDVELRCDPISGHTALYWYRQSLGQGLEFLIYFQGNSAPDKSGLPSDRFSAERTGGSVSTLTIQRTQQEDSAVYLCASSPRVDRGNIQYFGAGTRLSVL.

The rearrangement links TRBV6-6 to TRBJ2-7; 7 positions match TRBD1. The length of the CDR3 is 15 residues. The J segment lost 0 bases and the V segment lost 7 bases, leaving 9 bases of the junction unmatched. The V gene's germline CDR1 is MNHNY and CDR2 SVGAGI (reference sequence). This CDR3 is CASTSMDRSSYEQYF. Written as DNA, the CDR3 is TGTGCCAGCACCTCGATGGACAGGAGCTCCTACGAGCAGTACTTC.

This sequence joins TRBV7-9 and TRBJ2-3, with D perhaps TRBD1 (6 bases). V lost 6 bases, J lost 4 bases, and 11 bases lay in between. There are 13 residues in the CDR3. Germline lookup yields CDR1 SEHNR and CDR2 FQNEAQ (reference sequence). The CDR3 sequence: CASRYRAADTQYF. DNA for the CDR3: TGTGCCAGCAGGTACAGGGCCGCAGATACGCAGTATTTT.

CDR3 nucleotide sequence: TGTGCCAGCTCAAACCGAGGACAGGTCCAAGAGACCCAGTACTTC. Translated, it gives CASSNRGQVQETQYF. The chain links TRBV18 to TRBJ2-5; 7 nucleotides line up with TRBD1. Germline V gene data show CDR1 as KGHSH and CDR2 as LQKENI. Trimming at V came to 5 bases and at J to 1 base, leaving 7 bases not matched to a gene. The length of the CDR3 is 15 residues.

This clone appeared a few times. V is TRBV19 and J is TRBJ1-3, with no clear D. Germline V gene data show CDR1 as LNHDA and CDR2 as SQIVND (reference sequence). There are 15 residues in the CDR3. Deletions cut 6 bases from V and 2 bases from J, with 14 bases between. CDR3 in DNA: TGTGCCAGTAGCCGGACCGGGGTCGCTGGAAACACCATATATTTT. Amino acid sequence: CASSRTGVAGNTIYF.

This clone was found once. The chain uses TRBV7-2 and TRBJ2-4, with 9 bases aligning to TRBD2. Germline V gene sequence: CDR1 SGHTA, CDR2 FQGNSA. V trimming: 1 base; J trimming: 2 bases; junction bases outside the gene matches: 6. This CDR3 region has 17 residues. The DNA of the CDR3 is TGTGCCAGCAGCTTAGGCGGACTAGCGTATACCAAAAACATTCAGTACTTC. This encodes CASSLGGLAYTKNIQYF.

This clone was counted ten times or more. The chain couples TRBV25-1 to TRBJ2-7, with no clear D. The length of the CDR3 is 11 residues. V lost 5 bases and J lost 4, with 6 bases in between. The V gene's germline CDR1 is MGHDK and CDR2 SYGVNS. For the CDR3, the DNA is TGTGCCAGCAGTTTACAATACGAGCAGTACTTC. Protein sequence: CASSLQYEQYF.

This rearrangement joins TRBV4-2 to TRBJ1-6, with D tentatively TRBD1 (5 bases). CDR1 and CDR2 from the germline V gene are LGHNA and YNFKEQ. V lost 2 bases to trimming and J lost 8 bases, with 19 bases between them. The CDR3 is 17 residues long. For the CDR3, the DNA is TGTGCCAGCAGCCAATCCGCTCTGGCAGGGCTCGATTCACCCCTCCACTTT. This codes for CASSQSALAGLDSPLHF.

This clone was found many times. CDR3 bases: TGCAGCGTCCTAGGGGGTGGTGGCGAGACCCAGTACTTC. Protein sequence: CSVLGGGGETQYF. V gene TRBV29-1 combines with J gene TRBJ2-5; tentatively, D is TRBD1 (6 bases). Looked up from germline, CDR1 is SQVTM and CDR2 is ANQGSEA. V lost 6 bases to trimming and J lost 5 bases, with 16 bases between them. This CDR3 spans 13 amino acids. Based on the CDR3 plus reference TRBV29-1 and TRBJ2-5, the full variable domain is SAVISQKPSRDICQRGTSLTIQCQVDSQVTMMFWYRQQPGQSLTLIATANQGSEATYESGFVIDKFPISRPNLTFSTLTVSNMSPEDSSIYLCSVLGGGGETQYFGPGTRLLVL.

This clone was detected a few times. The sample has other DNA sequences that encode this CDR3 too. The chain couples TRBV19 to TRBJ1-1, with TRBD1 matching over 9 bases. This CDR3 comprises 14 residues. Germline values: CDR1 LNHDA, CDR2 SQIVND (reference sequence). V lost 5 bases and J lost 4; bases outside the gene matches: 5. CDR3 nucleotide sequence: TGTGCCAGTAGTCCGGGACAGGGCGGCACTGAAGCTTTCTTT. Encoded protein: CASSPGQGGTEAFF.

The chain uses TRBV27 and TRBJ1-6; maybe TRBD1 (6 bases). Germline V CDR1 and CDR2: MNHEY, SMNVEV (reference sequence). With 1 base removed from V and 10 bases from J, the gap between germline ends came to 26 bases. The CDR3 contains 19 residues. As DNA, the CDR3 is TGTGCCAGCAGTTTATTGTTGGGGGGGGGCCCTCGGCAAGGGTCACCCCTCCACTTT. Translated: CASSLLLGGGPRQGSPLHF.

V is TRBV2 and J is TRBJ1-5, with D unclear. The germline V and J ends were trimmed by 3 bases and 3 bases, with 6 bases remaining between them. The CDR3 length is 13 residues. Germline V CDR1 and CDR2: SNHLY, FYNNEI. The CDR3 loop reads CASSESVNQPQHF. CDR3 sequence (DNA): TGTGCCAGCAGTGAGTCCGTCAATCAGCCCCAGCATTTT.

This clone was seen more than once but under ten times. The CDR3 loop reads CASSFSRAEAGLREQYF. CDR3 bases: TGTGCCAGCAGCTTTTCGCGAGCGGAGGCCGGTTTGCGGGAGCAGTACTTC. The chain combines TRBV7-2 with TRBJ2-7; maybe TRBD2 (5 bases). Trimming shortened V by 3 bases and J by 7 bases, and 25 bases separated the two germline ends. From germline, CDR1 is SGHTA and CDR2 FQGNSA. This CDR3 has 17 residues.

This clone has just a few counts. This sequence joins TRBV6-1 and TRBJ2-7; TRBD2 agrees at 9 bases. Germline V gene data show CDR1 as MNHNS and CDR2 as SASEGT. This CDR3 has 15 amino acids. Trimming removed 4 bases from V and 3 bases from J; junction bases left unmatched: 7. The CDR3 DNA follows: TGTGCCAGCAGTGCTCTAGCGGGGACCTACTACGAGCAGTACTTC. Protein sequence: CASSALAGTYYEQYF.

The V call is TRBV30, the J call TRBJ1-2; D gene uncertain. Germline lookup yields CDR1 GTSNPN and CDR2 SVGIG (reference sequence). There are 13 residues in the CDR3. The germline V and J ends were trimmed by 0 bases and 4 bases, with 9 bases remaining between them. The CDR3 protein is CAWSVRHFYGYTF. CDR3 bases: TGTGCCTGGAGTGTACGCCACTTCTATGGCTACACCTTC.

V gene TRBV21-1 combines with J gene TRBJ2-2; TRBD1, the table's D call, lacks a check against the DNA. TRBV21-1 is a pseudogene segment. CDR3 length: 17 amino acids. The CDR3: CASSKVYGTGGTGELFF. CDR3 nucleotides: TGTGCCAGCAGCAAAGTTTATGGGACAGGGGGAACCGGGGAGCTGTTTTTT.

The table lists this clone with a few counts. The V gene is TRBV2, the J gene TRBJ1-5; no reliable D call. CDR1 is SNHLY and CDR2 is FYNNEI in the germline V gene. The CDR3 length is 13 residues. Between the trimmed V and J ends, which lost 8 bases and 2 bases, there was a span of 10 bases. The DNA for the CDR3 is TGTGCCAGCGGTTCCGCGGGCAATCAGCCCCAGCATTTT. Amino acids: CASGSAGNQPQHF.

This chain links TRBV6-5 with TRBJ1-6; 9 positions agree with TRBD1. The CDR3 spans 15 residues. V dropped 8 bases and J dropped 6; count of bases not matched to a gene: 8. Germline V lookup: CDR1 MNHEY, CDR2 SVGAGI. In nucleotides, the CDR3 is TGTGCCAGCCTCCCGGGACAGGGCGGTAATTCACCCCTCCACTTT. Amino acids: CASLPGQGGNSPLHF.

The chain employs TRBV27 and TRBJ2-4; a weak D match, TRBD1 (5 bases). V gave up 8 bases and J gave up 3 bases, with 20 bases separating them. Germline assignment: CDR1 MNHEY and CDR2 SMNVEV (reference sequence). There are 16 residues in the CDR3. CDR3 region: CASAPWQPQGKNIQYF. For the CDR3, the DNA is TGTGCCAGCGCACCTTGGCAGCCGCAGGGCAAAAACATTCAGTACTTC.

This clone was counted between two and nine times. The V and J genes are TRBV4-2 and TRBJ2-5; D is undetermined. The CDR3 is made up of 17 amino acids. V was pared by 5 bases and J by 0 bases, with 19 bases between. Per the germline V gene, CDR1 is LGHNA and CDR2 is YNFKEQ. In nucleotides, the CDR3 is TGTGCCAGCAGCTTGCACGTGAACTCGAAGTACCAAGAGACCCAGTACTTC. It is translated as CASSLHVNSKYQETQYF.

CDR3 in amino acids: CASTPSRGLGEQYF. Written as DNA, the CDR3 is TGTGCCAGCACCCCAAGCAGGGGGCTTGGCGAGCAGTACTTC. V is TRBV6-5 and J is TRBJ2-7, with TRBD1 matching over 8 bases. Germline CDR1 is MNHEY and CDR2 is SVGAGI. The length of the CDR3 is 14 residues. V lost 7 bases to trimming and J lost 6 bases; unmatched junction nucleotides: 11.

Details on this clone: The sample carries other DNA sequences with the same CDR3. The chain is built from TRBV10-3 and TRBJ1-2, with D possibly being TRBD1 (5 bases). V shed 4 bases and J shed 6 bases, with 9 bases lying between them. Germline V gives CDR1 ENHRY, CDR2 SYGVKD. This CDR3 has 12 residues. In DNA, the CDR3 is TGTGCCATCAGTGGGAGGGGTGATGGCTACACCTTC. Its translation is CAISGRGDGYTF.

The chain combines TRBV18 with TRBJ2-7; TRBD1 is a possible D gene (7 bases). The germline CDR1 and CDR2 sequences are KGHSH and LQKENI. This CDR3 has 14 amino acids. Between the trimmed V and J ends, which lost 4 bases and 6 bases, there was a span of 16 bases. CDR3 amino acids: CASSLGGGRGEQYF. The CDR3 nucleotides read TGTGCCAGCTCACTTGGAGGGGGCAGGGGCGAGCAGTACTTC.

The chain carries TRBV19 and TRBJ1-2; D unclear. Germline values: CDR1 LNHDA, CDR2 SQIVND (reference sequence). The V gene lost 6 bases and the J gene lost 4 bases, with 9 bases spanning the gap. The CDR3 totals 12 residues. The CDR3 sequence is CASRRFPYGYTF. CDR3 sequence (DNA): TGTGCCAGTAGGAGGTTTCCCTATGGCTACACCTTC.

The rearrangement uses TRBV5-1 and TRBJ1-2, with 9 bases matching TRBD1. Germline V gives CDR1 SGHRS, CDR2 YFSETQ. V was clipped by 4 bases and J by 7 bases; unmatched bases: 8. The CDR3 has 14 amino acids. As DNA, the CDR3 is TGCGCCAGCAGCCCCCGACAGGGGGTGGGTGGCTACACCTTC. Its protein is CASSPRQGVGGYTF.

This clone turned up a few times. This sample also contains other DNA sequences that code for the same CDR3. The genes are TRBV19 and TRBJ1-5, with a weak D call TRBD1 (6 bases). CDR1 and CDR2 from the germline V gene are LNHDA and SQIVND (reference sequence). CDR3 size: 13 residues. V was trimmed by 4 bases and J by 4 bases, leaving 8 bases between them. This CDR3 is CASSKQGNQPQHF. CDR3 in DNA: TGTGCCAGTAGTAAACAGGGTAATCAGCCCCAGCATTTT.

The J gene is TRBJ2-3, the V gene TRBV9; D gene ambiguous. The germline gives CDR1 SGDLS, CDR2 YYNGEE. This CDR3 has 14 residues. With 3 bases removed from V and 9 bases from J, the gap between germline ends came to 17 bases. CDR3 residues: CASSADFPGNTQYF. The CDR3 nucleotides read TGTGCCAGCAGCGCCGATTTCCCTGGCAACACGCAGTATTTT.

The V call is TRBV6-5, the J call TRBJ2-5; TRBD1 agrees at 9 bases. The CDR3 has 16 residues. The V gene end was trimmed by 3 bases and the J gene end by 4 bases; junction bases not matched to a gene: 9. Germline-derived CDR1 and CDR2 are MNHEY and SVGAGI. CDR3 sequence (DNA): TGTGCCAGCAGTTATACCGTGACAGGGGGTCGAGAGACCCAGTACTTC. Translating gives CASSYTVTGGRETQYF.

The CDR3 sequence: CASSLWALSYEQYF. The DNA of the CDR3 is TGTGCCAGCAGCTTATGGGCTCTCTCCTACGAGCAGTACTTC. The J gene is TRBJ2-7, the V gene TRBV7-9; D is unresolved. Germline assignment: CDR1 SEHNR and CDR2 FQNEAQ (reference sequence). This CDR3 region has 14 residues. With 2 bases removed from V and 0 bases from J, the gap between germline ends came to 8 bases.